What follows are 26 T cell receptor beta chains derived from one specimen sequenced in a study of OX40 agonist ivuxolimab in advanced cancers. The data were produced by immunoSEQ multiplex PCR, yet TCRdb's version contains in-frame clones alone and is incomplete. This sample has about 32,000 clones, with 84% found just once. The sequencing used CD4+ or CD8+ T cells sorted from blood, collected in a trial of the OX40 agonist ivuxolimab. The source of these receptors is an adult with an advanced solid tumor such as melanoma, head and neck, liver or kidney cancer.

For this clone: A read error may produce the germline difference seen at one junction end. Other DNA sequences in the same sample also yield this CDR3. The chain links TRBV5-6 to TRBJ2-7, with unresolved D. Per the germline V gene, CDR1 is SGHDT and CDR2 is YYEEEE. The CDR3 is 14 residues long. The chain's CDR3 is CASSLEGPFYEQYF. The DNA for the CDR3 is TGCGCCAGCAGCTTGGAAGGCCCCTTCTACGAGCAGTACTTC.

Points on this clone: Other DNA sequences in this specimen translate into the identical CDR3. CDR3 DNA: TGTGCCAGCAGTTTACAGGGGCGCGGGGAGCAGTACTTC. Its protein is CASSLQGRGEQYF. This chain connects TRBV28 to TRBJ2-7; D is perhaps TRBD1 (6 bases). Germline V lookup: CDR1 MDHEN, CDR2 SYDVKM. The CDR3 has 13 residues. V was cut by 2 bases and J by 7 bases, with 12 bases left in between.

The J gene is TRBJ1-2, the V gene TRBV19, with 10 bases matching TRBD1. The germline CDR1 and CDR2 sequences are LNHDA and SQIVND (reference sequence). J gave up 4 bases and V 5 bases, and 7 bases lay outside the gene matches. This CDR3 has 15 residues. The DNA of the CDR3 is TGTGCCAGTAGTGCCAAGACAGGGGGCCTCTATGGCTACACCTTC. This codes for CASSAKTGGLYGYTF.

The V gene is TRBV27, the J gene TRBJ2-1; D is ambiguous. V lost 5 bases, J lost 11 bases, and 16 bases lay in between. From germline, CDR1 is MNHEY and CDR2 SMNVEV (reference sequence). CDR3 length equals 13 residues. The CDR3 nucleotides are TGTGCCAGCAGTCCCGTGCGCTATCAACAGCAGTTCTTC. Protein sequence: CASSPVRYQQQFF.

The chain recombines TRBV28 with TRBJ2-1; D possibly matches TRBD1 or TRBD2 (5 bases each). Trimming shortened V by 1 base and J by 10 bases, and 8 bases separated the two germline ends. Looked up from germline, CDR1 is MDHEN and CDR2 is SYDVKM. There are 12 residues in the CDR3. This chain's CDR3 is CASSLYGAEQFF. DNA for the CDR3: TGTGCCAGCAGTTTATACGGGGCAGAGCAGTTCTTC.

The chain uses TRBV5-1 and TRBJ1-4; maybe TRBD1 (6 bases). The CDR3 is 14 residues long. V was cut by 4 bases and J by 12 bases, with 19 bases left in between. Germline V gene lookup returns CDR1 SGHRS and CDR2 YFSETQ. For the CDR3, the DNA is TGCGCCAGCAGCCCGGACCGGGACACACGCGAACTGTTTTTT. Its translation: CASSPDRDTRELFF. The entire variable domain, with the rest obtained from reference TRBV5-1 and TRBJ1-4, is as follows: KAGVTQTPRYLIKTRGQQVTLSCSPISGHRSVSWYQQTPGQGLQFLFEYFSETQRNKGNFPGRFSGRQFSNSRSEMNVSTLELGDSALYLCASSPDRDTRELFFGSGTQLSVL.

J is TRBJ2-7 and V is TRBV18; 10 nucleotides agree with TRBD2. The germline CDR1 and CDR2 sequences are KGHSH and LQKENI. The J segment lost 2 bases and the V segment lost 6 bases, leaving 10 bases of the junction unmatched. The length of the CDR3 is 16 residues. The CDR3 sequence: CASSSEASGRPYEQYF. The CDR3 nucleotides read TGTGCCAGCTCCTCAGAGGCTAGCGGGAGACCCTACGAGCAGTACTTC.

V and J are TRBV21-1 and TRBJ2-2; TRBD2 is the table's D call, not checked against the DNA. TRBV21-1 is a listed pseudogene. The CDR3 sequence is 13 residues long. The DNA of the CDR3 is TGTGCCAGCAGCAAAGAGCCAACCGGGGAGCTGTTTTTT. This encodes CASSKEPTGELFF.

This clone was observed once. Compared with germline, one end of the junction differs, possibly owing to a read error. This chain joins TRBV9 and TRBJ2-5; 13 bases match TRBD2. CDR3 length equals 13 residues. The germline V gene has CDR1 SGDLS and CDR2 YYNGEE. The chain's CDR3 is CASSVGTSGRVDF. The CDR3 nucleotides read TGTGCCAGCAGCGTAGGTACTAGCGGGAGGGTAGACTTC.

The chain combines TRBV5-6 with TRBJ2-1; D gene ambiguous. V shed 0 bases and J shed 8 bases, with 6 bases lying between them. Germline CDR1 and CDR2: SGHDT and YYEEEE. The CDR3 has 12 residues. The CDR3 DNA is TGTGCCAGCAGCTTGGCTTGGGATGAGCAGTTCTTC. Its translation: CASSLAWDEQFF.

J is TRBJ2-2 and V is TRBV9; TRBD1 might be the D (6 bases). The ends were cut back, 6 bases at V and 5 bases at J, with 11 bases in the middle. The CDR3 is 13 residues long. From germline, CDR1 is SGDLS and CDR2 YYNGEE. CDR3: CASTTGSTGELFF. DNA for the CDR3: TGTGCCAGCACCACAGGGTCGACCGGGGAGCTGTTTTTT.

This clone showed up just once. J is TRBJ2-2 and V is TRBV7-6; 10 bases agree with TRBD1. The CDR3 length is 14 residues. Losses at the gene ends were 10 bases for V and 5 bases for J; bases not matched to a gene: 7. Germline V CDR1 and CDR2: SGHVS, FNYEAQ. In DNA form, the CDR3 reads TGTGCCATTAAGGACAGGGGGGGGACCGGGGAGCTGTTTTTT. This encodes CAIKDRGGTGELFF.

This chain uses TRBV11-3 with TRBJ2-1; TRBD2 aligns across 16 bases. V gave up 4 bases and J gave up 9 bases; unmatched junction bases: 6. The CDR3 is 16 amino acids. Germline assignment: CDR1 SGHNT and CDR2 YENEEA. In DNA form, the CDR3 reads TGTGCCAGCAGCTCGGGACTAGCGGGAGGGCTACGTGAGCAGTTCTTC. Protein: CASSSGLAGGLREQFF.

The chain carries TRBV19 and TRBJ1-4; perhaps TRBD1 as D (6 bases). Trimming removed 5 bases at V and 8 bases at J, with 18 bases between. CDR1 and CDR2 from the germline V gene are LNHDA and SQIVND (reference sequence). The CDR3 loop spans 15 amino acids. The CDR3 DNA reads TGTGCCAGTAGTCTATACCGGGACATAGGGGAAAAACTGTTTTTT. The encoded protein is CASSLYRDIGEKLFF.

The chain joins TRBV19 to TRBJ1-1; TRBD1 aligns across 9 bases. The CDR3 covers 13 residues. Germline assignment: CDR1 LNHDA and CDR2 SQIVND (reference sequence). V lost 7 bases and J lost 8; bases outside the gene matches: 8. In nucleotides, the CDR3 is TGTGCCAGTAAAAGGACAGGGGTCGCCGAAGCTTTCTTT. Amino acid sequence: CASKRTGVAEAFF.

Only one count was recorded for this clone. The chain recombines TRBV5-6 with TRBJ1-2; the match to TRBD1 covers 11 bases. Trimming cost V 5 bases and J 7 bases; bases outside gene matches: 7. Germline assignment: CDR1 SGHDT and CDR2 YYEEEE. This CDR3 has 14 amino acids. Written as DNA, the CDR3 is TGTGCCAGCAGACTGGACAGGGGGCTTGGTGGCTACACCTTC. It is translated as CASRLDRGLGGYTF.

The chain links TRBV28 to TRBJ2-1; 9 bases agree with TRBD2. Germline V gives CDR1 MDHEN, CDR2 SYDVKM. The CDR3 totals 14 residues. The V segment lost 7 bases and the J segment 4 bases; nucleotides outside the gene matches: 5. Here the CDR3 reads CASTGLATYNEQFF. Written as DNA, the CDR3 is TGTGCCAGCACCGGACTAGCGACTTACAATGAGCAGTTCTTC.

This CDR3 is CASSEGAGFEAFF. The CDR3 DNA is TGTGCCAGCAGTGAAGGGGCAGGGTTTGAAGCTTTCTTT. The chain carries TRBV6-1 and TRBJ1-1, with a possible D match to TRBD1 (5 bases). The CDR3 spans 13 residues. Looked up from germline, CDR1 is MNHNS and CDR2 is SASEGT. Between the trimmed V and J ends, which lost 1 base and 7 bases, there was a span of 10 bases.

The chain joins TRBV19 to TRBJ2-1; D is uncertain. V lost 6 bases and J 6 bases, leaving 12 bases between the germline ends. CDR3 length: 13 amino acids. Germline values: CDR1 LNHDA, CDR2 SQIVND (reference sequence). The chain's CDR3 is CASRRASFNEQFF. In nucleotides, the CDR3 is TGTGCCAGTAGAAGGGCCAGTTTCAATGAGCAGTTCTTC.

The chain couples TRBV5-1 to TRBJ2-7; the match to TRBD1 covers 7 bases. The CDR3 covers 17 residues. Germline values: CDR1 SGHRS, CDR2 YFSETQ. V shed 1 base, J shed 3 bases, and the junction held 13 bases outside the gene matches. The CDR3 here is CASSLNRGRLAIYEQYF. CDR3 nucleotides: TGCGCCAGCAGCTTGAACAGGGGAAGGTTAGCGATCTACGAGCAGTACTTC.

CDR3 sequence (DNA): TGCAGCGCGGGTGGCGGGACCGGGGAGCTGTTTTTT. It encodes CSAGGGTGELFF. This chain uses TRBV29-1 with TRBJ2-2; TRBD2 might be the D (5 bases). CDR1 is SQVTM, CDR2 ANQGSEA, per germline. The ends were cut back, 7 bases at V and 5 bases at J, with 11 bases in the middle. The CDR3 is made up of 12 amino acids.

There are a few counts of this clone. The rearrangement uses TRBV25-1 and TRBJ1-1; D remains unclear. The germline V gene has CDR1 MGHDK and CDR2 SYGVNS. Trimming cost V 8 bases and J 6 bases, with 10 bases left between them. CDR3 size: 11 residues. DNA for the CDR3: TGTGCCAGCTCTCGCGGCGCTGAAGCTTTCTTT. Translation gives CASSRGAEAFF.

This CDR3 is CSVLLGGAETEAFF. The CDR3 DNA is TGCAGCGTTCTACTGGGGGGCGCGGAGACTGAAGCTTTCTTT. The genes are TRBV29-1 and TRBJ1-1; D might be TRBD1 (6 bases). Deletions cut 5 bases from V and 5 bases from J, with 18 bases between. Germline CDR1 SQVTM, CDR2 ANQGSEA. The CDR3 is made up of 14 amino acids.

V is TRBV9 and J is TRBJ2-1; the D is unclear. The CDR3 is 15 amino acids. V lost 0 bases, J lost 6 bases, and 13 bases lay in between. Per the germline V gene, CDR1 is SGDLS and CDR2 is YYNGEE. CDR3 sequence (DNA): TGTGCCAGCAGCGTAGGGCCGAACTTACCCAATGAGCAGTTCTTC. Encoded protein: CASSVGPNLPNEQFF.

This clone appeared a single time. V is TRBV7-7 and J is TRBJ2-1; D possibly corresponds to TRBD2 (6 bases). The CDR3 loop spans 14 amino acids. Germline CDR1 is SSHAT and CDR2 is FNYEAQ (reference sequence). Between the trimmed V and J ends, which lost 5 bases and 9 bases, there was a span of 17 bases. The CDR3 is CASSGTSAGSEQFF. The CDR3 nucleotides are TGTGCCAGCAGCGGGACTTCCGCAGGATCTGAGCAGTTCTTC.

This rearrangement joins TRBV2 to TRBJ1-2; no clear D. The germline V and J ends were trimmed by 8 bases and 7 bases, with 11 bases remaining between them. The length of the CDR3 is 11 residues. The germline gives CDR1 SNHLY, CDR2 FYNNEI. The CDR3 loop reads CASPGLGGYTF. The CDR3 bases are TGTGCCAGCCCCGGGCTAGGTGGCTACACCTTC.